This TCR beta chain emerged from a study of blood T cell repertoires in COVID-19. About the research overall: Material from acute and convalescent COVID-19 was sourced from the United States, Italy and Spain. Sample material is recorded as cDNA or gDNA derived from T cells, B-cell-depleted T cells, or PBMCs.

Original handling: Cell counts per sample came from amplifying reference gene primers. TCRdb keeps only in-frame clones here, not all; method: immunoSEQ multiplex PCR. V and J calls and clone size are copied from that table; D and trimming were computed from the DNA. The sample yields about 100,000 clones, roughly 84% seen once. Germline values: CDR1 SGHTA, CDR2 FQGTGA. The V and J ends lost 5 bases and 1 base respectively, with 11 bases between them. The CDR3 length is 15 residues. The source material was peripheral blood. The rearrangement uses TRBV7-3 and TRBJ2-2; D remains ambiguous. This receptor was identified in a woman aged 55-70 years with acute or convalescent COVID-19. The CDR3 DNA reads TGTGCCAGCAGCGAACCACCAGGGAACACCGGGGAGCTGTTTTTT. Translated: CASSEPPGNTGELFF. Full variable domain (missing parts from reference TRBV7-3 and TRBJ2-2): GAGVSQTPSNKVTEKGKYVELRCDPISGHTALYWYRQSLGQGPEFLIYFQGTGAADDSGLPNDRFFAVRPEGSVSTLKIQRTERGDSAVYLCASSEPPGNTGELFFGEGSRLTVL.